This TCR beta chain derives from a study of T cell responses to AZD1222 COVID-19 vaccine. The data were produced by immunoSEQ multiplex PCR, yet TCRdb's version contains in-frame clones alone and is incomplete. The sample lists 50,000 or so clones, over 75% occurring once. The germline gives CDR1 SEHNR, CDR2 FQNEAQ (reference sequence). The CDR3 length is 14 residues. The V and J ends lost 1 base and 5 bases respectively, with 12 bases between them. The material sequenced was peripheral blood, taken 28 days after the second AZD1222 dose. The gene calls are TRBV7-9 and TRBJ2-7, with D uncertain. The TCR comes from an adult who received the AZD1222 COVID-19 vaccine. This CDR3 is CASSLVMQSHEQYF. In nucleotides, the CDR3 is TGTGCCAGCAGCTTAGTTATGCAGAGCCACGAGCAGTACTTC. The complete variable domain, with remaining parts taken from reference TRBV7-9 and TRBJ2-7, reads DTGVSQNPRHKITKRGQNVTFRCDPISEHNRLYWYRQTLGQGPEFLTYFQNEAQLEKSRLLSDRFSAERPKGSFSTLEIQRTEQGDSAMYLCASSLVMQSHEQYFGPGTRLTVT.